The following is a T cell receptor beta chain sequence with its context. In the authors' workflow: Estimation of nucleated cell counts relied on the amplification of reference gene primers. Libraries were prepared by immunoSEQ multiplex PCR; TCRdb keeps only in-frame clonotypes and omits some of them. That table supplies the V and J calls and clone size; D and trimming were determined from the DNA. The sample has approximately 57,000 clones, 80% to 90% seen once; the top ten hold 4%. V was trimmed by 2 bases and J by 4 bases, leaving 9 bases between them. The CDR3 runs 14 residues. Germline CDR1 reads MNHEY; CDR2 reads SMNVEV (reference sequence). The sample originates from a study of blood T cell repertoires in COVID-19. Study details: The samples span acute and convalescent COVID-19 from the United States, Italy and Spain. The cDNA or gDNA used as material had been derived from T cells, B-cell-depleted T cells, or PBMCs.

The V gene is TRBV27, the J gene TRBJ1-5; D is unclear. Material for sequencing was peripheral blood. This clonotype was sampled from a man in his forties or fifties with acute or convalescent COVID-19. CDR3 DNA: TGTGCCAGCAGTTTAAGACCGGGGAATCAGCCCCAGCATTTT. Residues: CASSLRPGNQPQHF.